The clone carrying this T cell receptor (beta chain) was observed many times. The authors amplified TCR beta CDR3 regions, and they did so from RNA transcripts for repertoire sequencing. RT-PCR was first run with HTBI primers, then multiplex PCR in a second round. TCRdb passed the multiplex PCR reads through MiXCR, listing each CDR3 protein once. Of almost 400,000 distinct CDR3 sequences listed, 15% to 20% are singletons. These data originate in a study of Graves' ophthalmopathy and Graves' hyperthyroidism. The CDR3 consists of 14 residues. V was clipped by 6 bases and J by 9 bases, with 18 bases between them.

The specimen sequenced was peripheral blood. The chain uses TRBV12-3 or TRBV12-4 and TRBJ1-5, with D unclear. The TCR comes from a young woman with Graves' ophthalmopathy. The DNA of the CDR3 is TGTGCCAGCAGGGAAGACCCCGGTCGGGTGCCCCAGCATTTT. Translated, it gives CASREDPGRVPQHF.